A selection of T cell receptor beta chains follows, all from one sample in a study of PD-1 blockade in classical Hodgkin lymphoma. Profiling relied on immunoSEQ multiplex PCR, and the TCRdb table lists in-frame clones only, not all of them. The data contain about 100,000 clones, about nine tenths of them singletons. The sequences come from peripheral blood mononuclear cells (PBMCs), collected before the second cycle of nivolumab. All receptors derive from a human donor with classical Hodgkin lymphoma. CDR3s include the opening cysteine and the closing phenylalanine or tryptophan.

>TRBV6-4|TRBJ2-7
CASSPEAGIYEQYF
>TRBV6-5|TRBJ2-3
CASSQTSGGRYF
>TRBV11-2|TRBJ2-3
CASSLGSSSDTDTQYF
>TRBV25-1|TRBJ2-7
CASSPLGQGRIFVDEQYF
>TRBV4-1|TRBJ2-1
CASSHPPIGRSSYNEQFF
>TRBV28|TRBJ2-7
CASSPRGGFHEQYF
>TRBV5-1|TRBJ2-1
CASSLGGKVDEQFF
>TRBV7-2|TRBJ2-5
CASSLGFQETQYF
>TRBV28|TRBJ2-2
CASSLSPGLHTGELFF
>TRBV4-1|TRBJ1-5
CASSQGLRASNQPQHF
>TRBV4-1|TRBJ2-1
CASSPLGNEQFF
>TRBV4-1|TRBJ1-5
CASSQAGLYQPQHF
>TRBV18|TRBJ1-1
CASSWGLDTEAFF
>TRBV19|TRBJ2-3
CASSTPNSGSTDTQYF
>TRBV19|TRBJ2-1
CASSIEAGGYNEQFF
>TRBV4-3|TRBJ2-3
CASSQVWSSLTDTQYF
>TRBV7-2|TRBJ2-3
CASSFLLAGPGQGDTQYF
>TRBV30|TRBJ2-6
CAWRAGGANVLTF
>TRBV6-5|TRBJ2-5
CASSLQPYQETQYF
>TRBV7-9|TRBJ2-5
CARPRETQYF
>TRBV30|TRBJ2-5
CAWSENPPETQYF
>TRBV30|TRBJ1-4
CATGTGTHEKLFF
>TRBV5-4|TRBJ1-4
CASSLDPTGAPFF
>TRBV7-6|TRBJ2-5
CASSLALGQETQYF
>TRBV15|TRBJ1-2
CATSRDLSGGYGYTF
>TRBV10-3|TRBJ1-1
CAISERGGNTEAFF
>TRBV10-1|TRBJ2-3
CASRNFEEDTQYF
>TRBV6-4|TRBJ2-1
CASSPSRTSGDNEQFF
>TRBV5-4|TRBJ2-7
CASVKGAEQYF